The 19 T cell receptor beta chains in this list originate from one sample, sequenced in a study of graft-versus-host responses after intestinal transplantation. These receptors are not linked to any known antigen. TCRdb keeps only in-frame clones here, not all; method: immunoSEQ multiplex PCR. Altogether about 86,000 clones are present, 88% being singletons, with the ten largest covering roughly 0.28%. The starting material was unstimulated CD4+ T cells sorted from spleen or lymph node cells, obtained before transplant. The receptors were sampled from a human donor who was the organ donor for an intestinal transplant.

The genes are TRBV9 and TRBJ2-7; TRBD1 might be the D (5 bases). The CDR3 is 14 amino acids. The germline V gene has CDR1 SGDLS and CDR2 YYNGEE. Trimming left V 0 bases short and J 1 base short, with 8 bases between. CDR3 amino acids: CASSVDTGSYEQYF. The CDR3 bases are TGTGCCAGCAGCGTAGATACAGGATCCTACGAGCAGTACTTC.

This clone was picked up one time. CDR3 sequence: CASSEPQGAGGNTIYF. For the CDR3, the DNA is TGCGCCAGCAGCGAACCACAGGGGGCCGGGGGAAACACCATATATTTT. The rearrangement links TRBV5-1 to TRBJ1-3, with 9 bases that match TRBD1. This CDR3 contains 16 residues. After removal of 4 bases from V and 4 bases from J, the junction contained 9 bases not matched to a gene. Germline V gene sequence: CDR1 SGHRS, CDR2 YFSETQ.

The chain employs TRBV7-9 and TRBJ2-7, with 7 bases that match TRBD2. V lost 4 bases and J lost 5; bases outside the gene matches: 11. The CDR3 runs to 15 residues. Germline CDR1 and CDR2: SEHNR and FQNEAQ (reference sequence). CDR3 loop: CASSYSSGGRNEQYF. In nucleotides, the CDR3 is TGTGCCAGCAGCTACAGCTCGGGGGGTAGGAACGAGCAGTACTTC.

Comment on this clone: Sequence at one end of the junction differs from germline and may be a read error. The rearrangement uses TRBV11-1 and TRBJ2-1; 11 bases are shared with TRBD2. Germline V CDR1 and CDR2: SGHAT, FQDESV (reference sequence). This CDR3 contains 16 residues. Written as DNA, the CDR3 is TGTGCCGGCAGCTGGGTACTAGCGGGAGTAGGCAATGAGCAGTTCTTC. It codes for CAGSWVLAGVGNEQFF.

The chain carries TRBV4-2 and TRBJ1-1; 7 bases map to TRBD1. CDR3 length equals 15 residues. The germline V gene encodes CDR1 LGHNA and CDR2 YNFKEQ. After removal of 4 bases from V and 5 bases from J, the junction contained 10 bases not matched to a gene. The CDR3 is CASSPLDRDGTEAFF. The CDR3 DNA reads TGTGCCAGCAGCCCCCTAGACAGGGATGGTACTGAAGCTTTCTTT.

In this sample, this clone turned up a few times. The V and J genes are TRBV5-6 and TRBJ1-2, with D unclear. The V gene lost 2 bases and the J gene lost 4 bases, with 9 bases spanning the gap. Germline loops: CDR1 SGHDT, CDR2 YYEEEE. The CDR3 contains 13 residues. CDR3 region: CASSFRGPYGYTF. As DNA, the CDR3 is TGTGCCAGCAGCTTCAGAGGGCCCTATGGCTACACCTTC.

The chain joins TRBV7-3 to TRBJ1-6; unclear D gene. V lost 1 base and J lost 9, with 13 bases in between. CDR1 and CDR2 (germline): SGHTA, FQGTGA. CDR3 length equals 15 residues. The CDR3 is CASSLSPNRGSPLHF. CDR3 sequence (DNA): TGTGCCAGCAGCTTAAGCCCTAACCGGGGTTCACCCCTCCACTTT.

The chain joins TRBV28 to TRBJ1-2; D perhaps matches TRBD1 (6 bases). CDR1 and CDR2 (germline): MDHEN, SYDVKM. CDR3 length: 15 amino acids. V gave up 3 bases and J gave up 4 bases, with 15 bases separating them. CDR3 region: CASSFTTGYLYGYTF. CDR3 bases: TGTGCCAGCAGTTTTACGACAGGTTACCTCTATGGCTACACCTTC.

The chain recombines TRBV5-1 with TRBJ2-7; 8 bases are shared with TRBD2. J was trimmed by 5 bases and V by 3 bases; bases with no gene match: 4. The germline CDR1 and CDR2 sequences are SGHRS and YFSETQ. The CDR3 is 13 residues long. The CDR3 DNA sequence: TGCGCCAGCAGCTCGGGGGGGTCGGACGAGCAGTACTTC. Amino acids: CASSSGGSDEQYF.

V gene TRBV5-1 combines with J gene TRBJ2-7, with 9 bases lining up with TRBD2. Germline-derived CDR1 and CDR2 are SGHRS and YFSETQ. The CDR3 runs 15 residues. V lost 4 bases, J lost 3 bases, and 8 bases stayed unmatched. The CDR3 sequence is CASSKLAGLSYEQYF. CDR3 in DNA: TGCGCCAGCAGCAAACTAGCGGGCCTGAGCTACGAGCAGTACTTC. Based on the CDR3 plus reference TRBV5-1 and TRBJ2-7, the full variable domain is KAGVTQTPRYLIKTRGQQVTLSCSPISGHRSVSWYQQTPGQGLQFLFEYFSETQRNKGNFPGRFSGRQFSNSRSEMNVSTLELGDSALYLCASSKLAGLSYEQYFGPGTRLTVT.

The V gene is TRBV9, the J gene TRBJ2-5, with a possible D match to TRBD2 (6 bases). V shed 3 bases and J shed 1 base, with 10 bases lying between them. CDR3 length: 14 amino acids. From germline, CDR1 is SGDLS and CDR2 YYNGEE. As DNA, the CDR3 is TGTGCCAGCAGCGCAGGACTATTCCAAGAGACCCAGTACTTC. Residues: CASSAGLFQETQYF.

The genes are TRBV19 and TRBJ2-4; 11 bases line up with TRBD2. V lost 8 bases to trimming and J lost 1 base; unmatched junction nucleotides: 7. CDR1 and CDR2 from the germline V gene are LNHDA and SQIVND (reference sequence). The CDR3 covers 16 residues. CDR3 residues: CASGLAGGSAKNIQYF. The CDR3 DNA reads TGTGCCAGTGGGTTAGCGGGAGGGTCTGCCAAAAACATTCAGTACTTC.

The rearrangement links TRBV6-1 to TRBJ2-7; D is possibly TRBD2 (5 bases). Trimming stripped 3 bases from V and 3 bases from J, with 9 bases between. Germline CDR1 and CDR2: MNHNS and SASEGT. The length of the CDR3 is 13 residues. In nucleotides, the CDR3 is TGTGCCAGCAGTGATTGGGCGGGCTACGAGCAGTACTTC. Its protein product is CASSDWAGYEQYF.

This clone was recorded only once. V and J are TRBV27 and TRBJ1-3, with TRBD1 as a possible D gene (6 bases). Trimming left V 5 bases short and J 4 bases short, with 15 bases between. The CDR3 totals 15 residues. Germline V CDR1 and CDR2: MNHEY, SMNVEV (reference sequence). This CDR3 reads CASSEIGTPGNTIYF. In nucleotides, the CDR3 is TGTGCCAGCAGTGAAATTGGGACACCCGGAAACACCATATATTTT.

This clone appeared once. The CDR3, as DNA: TGTGCCAGCAGCTACCACGTAGCGGGATCCACAGATACGCAGTATTTT. The encoded protein is CASSYHVAGSTDTQYF. The V gene is TRBV5-8, the J gene TRBJ2-3, with 8 nucleotides matching TRBD2. This CDR3 has 16 residues. V lost 3 bases and J lost 2; bases outside the gene matches: 8. From germline, CDR1 is SGHTS and CDR2 YDEGEE.

CDR3 nucleotides: TGCGCCAGCAGCCAAGATCCCGAGACTAGCGCAAGATACAATGAGCAGTTCTTC. It translates to CASSQDPETSARYNEQFF. V is TRBV4-3 and J is TRBJ2-1; 8 bases align to TRBD2. Germline V gene lookup returns CDR1 LGHNA and CDR2 YSLEER. CDR3 length: 18 residues. The V gene end was trimmed by 0 bases and the J gene end by 4 bases; junction bases not matched to a gene: 11.

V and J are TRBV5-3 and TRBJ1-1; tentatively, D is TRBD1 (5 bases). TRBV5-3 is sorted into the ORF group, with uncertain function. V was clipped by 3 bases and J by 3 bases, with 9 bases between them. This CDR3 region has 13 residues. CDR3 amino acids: CARSSGAHTEAFF. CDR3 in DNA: TGTGCCAGAAGCTCTGGGGCCCACACTGAAGCTTTCTTT.

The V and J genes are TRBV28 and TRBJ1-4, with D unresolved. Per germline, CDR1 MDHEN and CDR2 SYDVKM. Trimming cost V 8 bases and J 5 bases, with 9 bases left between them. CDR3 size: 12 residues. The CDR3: CASAGGNEKLFF. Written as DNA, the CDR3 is TGTGCCAGCGCGGGAGGAAATGAAAAACTGTTTTTT.

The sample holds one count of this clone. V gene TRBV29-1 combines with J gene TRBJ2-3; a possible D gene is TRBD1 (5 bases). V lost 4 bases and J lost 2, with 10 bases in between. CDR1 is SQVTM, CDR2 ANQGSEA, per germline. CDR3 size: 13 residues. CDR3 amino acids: CSVGGRATDTQYF. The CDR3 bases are TGCAGCGTTGGGGGCAGGGCCACAGATACGCAGTATTTT.